This record covers a single T cell receptor beta chain. Antigen unknown. This sample was included in a study of glioma-infiltrating T cells after dendritic cell vaccination. Study-level points and caveats: Higher TCR clonality did not directly relate to longer survival.

V was cut by 1 base and J by 3 bases, with 19 bases left in between. CDR1 and CDR2 from the germline V gene are SQVTM and ANQGSEA. The CDR3 contains 16 residues. The time point was: after dendritic cell vaccination, including at tumor progression/relapse. None of the glioblastoma patients had an isocitrate dehydrogenase mutation. This table comes from immunoSEQ multiplex PCR, and its TCRdb copy is limited to in-frame clones, with some not included. This sample has 90,000 to 95,000 clones, with approximately 78% found just once. The receptor's source is a human donor with glioblastoma. Sequenced material: blood, taken after dendritic cell vaccination. V gene TRBV29-1 combines with J gene TRBJ2-7; the D gene is possibly TRBD1 (5 bases). For the CDR3, the DNA is TGCAGCGTTGAAGGGGCAAGGGGCAGCAGCGTCTACGAGCAGTACTTC. Amino acids: CSVEGARGSSVYEQYF.